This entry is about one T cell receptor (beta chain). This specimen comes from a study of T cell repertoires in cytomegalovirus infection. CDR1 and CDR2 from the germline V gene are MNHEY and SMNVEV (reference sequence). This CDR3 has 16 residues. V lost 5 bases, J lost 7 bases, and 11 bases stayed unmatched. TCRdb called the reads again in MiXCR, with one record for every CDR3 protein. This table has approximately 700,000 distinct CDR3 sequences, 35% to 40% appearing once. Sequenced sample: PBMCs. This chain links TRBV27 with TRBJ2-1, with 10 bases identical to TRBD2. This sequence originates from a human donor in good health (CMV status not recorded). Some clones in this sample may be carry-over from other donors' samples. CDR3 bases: TGTGCCAGCAGTCTCCGGACTAGCGGAGCCGGGAATGAGCAGTTCTTC. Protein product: CASSLRTSGAGNEQFF.